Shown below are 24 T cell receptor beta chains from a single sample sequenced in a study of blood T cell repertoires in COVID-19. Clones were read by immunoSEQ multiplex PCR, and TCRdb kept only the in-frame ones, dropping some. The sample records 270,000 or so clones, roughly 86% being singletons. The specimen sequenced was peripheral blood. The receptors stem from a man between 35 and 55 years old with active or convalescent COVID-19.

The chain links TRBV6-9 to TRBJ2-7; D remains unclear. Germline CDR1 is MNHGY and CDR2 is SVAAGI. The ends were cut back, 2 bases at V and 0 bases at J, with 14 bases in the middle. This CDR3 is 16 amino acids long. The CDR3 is CASSYPQAKGSYEQYF. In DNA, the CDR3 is TGTGCCAGCAGTTATCCCCAAGCGAAAGGCTCCTACGAGCAGTACTTC.

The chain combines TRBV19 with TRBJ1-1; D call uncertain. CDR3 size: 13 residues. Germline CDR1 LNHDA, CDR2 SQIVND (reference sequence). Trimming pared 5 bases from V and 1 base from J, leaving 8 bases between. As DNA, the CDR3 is TGTGCCAGTAGTGGACGGGGGAACACTGAAGCTTTCTTT. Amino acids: CASSGRGNTEAFF.

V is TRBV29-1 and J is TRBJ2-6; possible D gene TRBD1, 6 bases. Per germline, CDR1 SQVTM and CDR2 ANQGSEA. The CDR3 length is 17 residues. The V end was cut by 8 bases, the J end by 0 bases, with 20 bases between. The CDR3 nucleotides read TGCAGCTTTGTAACACAGGGCAGGAGCTCTGGGGCCAACGTCCTGACTTTC. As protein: CSFVTQGRSSGANVLTF.

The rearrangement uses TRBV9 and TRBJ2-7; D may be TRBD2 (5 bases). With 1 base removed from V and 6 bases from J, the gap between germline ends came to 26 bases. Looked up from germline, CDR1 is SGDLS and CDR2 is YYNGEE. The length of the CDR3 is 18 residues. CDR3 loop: CASSVSGGESGTKGEQYF. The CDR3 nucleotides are TGTGCCAGCAGCGTATCGGGCGGAGAGAGCGGAACAAAGGGCGAGCAGTACTTC. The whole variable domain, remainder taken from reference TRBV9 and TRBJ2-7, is DSGVTQTPKHLITATGQRVTLRCSPRSGDLSVYWYQQSLDQGLQFLIQYYNGEERAKGNILERFSAQQFPDLHSELNLSSLELGDSALYFCASSVSGGESGTKGEQYFGPGTRLTVT.

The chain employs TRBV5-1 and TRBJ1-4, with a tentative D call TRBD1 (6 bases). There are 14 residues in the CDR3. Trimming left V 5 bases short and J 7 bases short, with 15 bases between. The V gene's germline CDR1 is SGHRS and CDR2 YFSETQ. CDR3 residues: CASSQGWGTEKLFF. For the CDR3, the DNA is TGCGCCAGCAGTCAGGGGTGGGGTACTGAAAAACTGTTTTTT.

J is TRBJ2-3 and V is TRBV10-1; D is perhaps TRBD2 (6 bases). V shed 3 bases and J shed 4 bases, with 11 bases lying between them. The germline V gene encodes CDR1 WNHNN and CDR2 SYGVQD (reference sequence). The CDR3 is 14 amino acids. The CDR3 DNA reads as TGCGCCAGCAGTGATGGAGGGAGGCCAGATACGCAGTATTTT. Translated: CASSDGGRPDTQYF.

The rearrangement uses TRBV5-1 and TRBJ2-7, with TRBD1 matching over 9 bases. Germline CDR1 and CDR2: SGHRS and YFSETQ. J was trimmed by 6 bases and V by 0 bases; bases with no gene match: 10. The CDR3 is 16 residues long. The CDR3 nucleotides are TGCGCCAGCAGCTTGGCCCCGGGACAGGGTTTCGCCGAGCAGTACTTC. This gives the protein CASSLAPGQGFAEQYF. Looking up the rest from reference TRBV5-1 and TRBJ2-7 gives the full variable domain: KAGVTQTPRYLIKTRGQQVTLSCSPISGHRSVSWYQQTPGQGLQFLFEYFSETQRNKGNFPGRFSGRQFSNSRSEMNVSTLELGDSALYLCASSLAPGQGFAEQYFGPGTRLTVT.

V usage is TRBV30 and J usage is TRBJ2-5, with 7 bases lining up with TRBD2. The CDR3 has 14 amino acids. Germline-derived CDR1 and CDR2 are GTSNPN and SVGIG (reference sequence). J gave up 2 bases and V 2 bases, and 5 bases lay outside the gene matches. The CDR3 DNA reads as TGTGCCTGGAGTCATGCAGCGGGGCAAGAGACCCAGTACTTC. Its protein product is CAWSHAAGQETQYF.

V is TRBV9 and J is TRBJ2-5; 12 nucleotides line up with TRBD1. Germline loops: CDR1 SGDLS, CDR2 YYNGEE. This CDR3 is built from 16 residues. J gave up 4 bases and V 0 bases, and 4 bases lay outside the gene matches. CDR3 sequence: CASSVGGTGGTETQYF. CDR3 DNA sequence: TGTGCCAGCAGCGTAGGGGGGACAGGGGGCACAGAGACCCAGTACTTC. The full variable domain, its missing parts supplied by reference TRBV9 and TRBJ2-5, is DSGVTQTPKHLITATGQRVTLRCSPRSGDLSVYWYQQSLDQGLQFLIQYYNGEERAKGNILERFSAQQFPDLHSELNLSSLELGDSALYFCASSVGGTGGTETQYFGPGTRLLVL.

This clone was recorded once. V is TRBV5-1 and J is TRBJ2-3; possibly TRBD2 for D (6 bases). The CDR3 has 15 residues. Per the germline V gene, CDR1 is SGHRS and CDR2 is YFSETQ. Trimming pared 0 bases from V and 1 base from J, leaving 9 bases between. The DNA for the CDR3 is TGCGCCAGCAGCTTGGAGGGACTCCGCACAGATACGCAGTATTTT. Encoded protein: CASSLEGLRTDTQYF. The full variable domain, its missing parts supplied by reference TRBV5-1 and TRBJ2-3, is KAGVTQTPRYLIKTRGQQVTLSCSPISGHRSVSWYQQTPGQGLQFLFEYFSETQRNKGNFPGRFSGRQFSNSRSEMNVSTLELGDSALYLCASSLEGLRTDTQYFGPGTRLTVL.

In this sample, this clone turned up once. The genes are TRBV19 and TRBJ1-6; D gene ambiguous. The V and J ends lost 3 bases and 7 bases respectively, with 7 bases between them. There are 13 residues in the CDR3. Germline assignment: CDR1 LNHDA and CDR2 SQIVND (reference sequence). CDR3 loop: CASSIIGNSPLHF. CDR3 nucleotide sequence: TGTGCCAGTAGTATTATCGGGAATTCACCCCTCCACTTT.

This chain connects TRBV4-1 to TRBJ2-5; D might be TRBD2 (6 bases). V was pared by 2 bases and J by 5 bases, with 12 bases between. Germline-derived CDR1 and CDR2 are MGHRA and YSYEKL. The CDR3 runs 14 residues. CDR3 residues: CASSQSGPRETQYF. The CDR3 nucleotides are TGCGCCAGCAGCCAAAGCGGGCCTCGGGAGACCCAGTACTTC.

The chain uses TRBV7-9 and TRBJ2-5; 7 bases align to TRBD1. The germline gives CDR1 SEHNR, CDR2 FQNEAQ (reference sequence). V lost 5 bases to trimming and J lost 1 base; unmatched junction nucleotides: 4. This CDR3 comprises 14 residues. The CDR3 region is CASSLGQSQETQYF. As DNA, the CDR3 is TGTGCCAGCAGCCTGGGACAGAGCCAAGAGACCCAGTACTTC.

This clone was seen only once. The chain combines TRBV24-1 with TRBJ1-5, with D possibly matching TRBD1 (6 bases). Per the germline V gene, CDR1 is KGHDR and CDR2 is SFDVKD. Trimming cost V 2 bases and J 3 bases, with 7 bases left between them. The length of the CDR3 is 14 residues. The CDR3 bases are TGTGCCACCAGTGATTCAGGGGACAATCAGCCCCAGCATTTT. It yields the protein CATSDSGDNQPQHF.

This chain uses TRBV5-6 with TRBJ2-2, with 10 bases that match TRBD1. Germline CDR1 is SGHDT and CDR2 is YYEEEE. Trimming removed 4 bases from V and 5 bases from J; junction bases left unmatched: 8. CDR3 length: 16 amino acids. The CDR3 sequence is CASSTKWGQGTGELFF. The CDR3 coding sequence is TGTGCCAGCAGCACTAAGTGGGGACAGGGGACCGGGGAGCTGTTTTTT.

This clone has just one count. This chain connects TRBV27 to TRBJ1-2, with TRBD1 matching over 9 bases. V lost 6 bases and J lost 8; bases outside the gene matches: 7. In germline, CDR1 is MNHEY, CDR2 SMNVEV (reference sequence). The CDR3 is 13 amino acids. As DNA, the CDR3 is TGTGCCAGCAGCCTTACAGGGGGCAGCGGCTACACCTTC. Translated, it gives CASSLTGGSGYTF.

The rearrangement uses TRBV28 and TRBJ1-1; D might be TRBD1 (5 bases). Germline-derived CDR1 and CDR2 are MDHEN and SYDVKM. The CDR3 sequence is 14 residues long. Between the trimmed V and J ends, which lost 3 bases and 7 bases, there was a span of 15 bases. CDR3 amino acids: CASSFPDSLVEAFF. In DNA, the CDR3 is TGTGCCAGCAGTTTCCCTGACAGTCTTGTTGAAGCTTTCTTT.

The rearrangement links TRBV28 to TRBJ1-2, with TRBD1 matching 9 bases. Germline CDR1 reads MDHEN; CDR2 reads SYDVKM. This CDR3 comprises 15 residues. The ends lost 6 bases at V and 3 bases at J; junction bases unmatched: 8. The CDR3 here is CASSPLDRGDYGYTF. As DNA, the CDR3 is TGTGCCAGCAGCCCCCTAGACAGGGGGGACTATGGCTACACCTTC.

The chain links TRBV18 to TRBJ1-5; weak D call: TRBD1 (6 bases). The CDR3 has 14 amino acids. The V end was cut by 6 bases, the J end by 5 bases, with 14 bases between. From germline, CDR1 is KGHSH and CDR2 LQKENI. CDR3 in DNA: TGTGCCAGCTCCCTCGGGACAATAGATCAGCCCCAGCATTTT. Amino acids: CASSLGTIDQPQHF. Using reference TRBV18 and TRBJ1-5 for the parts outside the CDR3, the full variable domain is NAGVMQNPRHLVRRRGQEARLRCSPMKGHSHVYWYRQLPEEGLKFMVYLQKENIIDESGMPKERFSAEFPKEGPSILRIQQVVRGDSAAYFCASSLGTIDQPQHFGDGTRLSIL.

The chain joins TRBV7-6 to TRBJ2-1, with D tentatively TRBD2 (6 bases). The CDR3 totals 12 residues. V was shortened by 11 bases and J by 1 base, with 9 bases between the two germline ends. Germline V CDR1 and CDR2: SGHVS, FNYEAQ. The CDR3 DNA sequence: TGTGCCGCGGGGTCTTCCTACAATGAGCAGTTCTTC. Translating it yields CAAGSSYNEQFF. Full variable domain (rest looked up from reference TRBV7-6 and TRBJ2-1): GAGVSQSPRYKVTKRGQDVALRCDPISGHVSLYWYRQALGQGPEFLTYFNYEAQQDKSGLPNDRFSAERPEGSISTLTIQRTEQRDSAMYRCAAGSSYNEQFFGPGTRLTVL.

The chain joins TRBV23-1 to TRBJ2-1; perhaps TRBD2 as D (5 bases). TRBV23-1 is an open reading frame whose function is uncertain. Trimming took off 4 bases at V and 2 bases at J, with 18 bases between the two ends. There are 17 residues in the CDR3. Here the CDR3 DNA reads TGCGCCAGCAGTCGAGGGCTCGTATTAGCGACCTACAATGAGCAGTTCTTC. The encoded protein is CASSRGLVLATYNEQFF.

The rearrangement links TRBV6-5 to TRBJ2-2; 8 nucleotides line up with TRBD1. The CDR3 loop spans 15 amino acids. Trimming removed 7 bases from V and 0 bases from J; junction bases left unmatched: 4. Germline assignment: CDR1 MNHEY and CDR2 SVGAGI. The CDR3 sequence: CASTQDRANTGELFF. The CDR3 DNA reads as TGTGCCAGCACCCAGGACAGGGCGAACACCGGGGAGCTGTTTTTT.

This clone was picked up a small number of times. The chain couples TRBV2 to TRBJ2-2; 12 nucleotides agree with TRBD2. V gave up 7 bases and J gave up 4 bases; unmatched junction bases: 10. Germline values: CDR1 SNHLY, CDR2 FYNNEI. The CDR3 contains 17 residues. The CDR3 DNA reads TGTGCCAGCAAAAGACTAGCGGGAGAAGGTGGCACCGGGGAGCTGTTTTTT. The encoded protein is CASKRLAGEGGTGELFF.

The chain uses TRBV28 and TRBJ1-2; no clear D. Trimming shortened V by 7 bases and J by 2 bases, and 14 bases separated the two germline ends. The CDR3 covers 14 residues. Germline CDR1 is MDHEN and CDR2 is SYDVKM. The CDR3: CASTTPTGNYGYTF. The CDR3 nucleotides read TGTGCCAGCACCACACCCACGGGGAACTATGGCTACACCTTC.